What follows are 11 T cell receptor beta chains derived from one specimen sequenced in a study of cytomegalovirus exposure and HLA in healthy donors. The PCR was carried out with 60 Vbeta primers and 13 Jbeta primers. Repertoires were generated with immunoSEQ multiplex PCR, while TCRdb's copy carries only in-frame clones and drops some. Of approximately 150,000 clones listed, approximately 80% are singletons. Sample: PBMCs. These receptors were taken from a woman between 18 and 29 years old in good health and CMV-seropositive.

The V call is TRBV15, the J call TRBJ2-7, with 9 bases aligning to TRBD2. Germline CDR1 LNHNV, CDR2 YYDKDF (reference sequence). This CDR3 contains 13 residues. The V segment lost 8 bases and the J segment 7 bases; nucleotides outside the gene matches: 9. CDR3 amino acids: CATVGLAPREQYF. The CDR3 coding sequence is TGTGCCACCGTGGGACTAGCACCTCGGGAGCAGTACTTC.

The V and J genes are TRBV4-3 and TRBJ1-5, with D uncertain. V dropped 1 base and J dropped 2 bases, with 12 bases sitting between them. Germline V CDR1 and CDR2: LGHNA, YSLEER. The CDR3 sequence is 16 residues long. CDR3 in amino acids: CASSQGPGRGNQPQHF. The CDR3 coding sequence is TGCGCCAGCAGCCAAGGACCCGGGCGGGGCAATCAGCCCCAGCATTTT.

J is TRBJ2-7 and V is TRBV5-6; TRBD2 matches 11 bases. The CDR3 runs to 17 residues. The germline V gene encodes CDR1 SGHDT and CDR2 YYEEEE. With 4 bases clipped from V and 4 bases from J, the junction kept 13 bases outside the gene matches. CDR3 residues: CASSLILAGGSPYEQYF. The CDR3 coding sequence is TGTGCCAGCAGCCTAATTCTAGCGGGGGGTTCCCCTTACGAGCAGTACTTC.

The DNA for the CDR3 is TGTGCCACCCGGACTAGCGGGGGGTACACAGATACGCAGTATTTT. Its protein is CATRTSGGYTDTQYF. V is TRBV19 and J is TRBJ2-3, with 14 bases fitting TRBD2. Germline V gene lookup returns CDR1 LNHDA and CDR2 SQIVND (reference sequence). J gave up 2 bases and V 10 bases, and 5 bases lay outside the gene matches. CDR3 length: 15 residues.

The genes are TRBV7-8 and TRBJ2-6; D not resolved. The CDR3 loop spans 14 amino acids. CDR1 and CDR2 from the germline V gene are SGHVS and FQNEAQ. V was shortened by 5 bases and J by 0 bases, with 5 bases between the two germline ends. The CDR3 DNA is TGTGCCAGCAGCATTTACTCTGGGGCCAACGTCCTGACTTTC. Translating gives CASSIYSGANVLTF.

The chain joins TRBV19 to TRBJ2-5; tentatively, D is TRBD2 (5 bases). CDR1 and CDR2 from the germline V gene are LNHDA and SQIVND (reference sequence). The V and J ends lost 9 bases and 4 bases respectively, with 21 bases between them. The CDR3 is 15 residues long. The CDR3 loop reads CASNEGRRFGETQYF. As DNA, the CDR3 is TGTGCCAGCAACGAGGGTCGGCGGTTTGGAGAGACCCAGTACTTC.

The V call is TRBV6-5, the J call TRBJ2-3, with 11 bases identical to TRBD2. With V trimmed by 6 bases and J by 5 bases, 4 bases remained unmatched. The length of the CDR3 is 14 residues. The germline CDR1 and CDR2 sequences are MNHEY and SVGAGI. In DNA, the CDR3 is TGTGCCAGCAGCCCACTAGCGGGGGTAGATACGCAGTATTTT. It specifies CASSPLAGVDTQYF.

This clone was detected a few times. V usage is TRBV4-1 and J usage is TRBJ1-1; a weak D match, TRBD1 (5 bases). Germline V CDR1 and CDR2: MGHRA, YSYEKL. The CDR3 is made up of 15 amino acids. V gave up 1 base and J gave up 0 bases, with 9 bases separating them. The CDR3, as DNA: TGCGCCAGCAGCCAAGTTGCGGACATGAACACTGAAGCTTTCTTT. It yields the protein CASSQVADMNTEAFF.

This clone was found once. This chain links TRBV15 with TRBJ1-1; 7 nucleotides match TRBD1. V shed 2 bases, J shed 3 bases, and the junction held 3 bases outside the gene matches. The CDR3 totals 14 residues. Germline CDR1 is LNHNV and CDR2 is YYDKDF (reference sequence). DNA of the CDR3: TGTGCCACCAGCAGACTCCAGGGGGACACTGAAGCTTTCTTT. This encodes CATSRLQGDTEAFF.

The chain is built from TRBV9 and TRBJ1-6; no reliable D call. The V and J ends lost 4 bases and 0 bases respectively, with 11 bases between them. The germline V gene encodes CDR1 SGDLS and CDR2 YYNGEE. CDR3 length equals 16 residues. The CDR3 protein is CASSTGSGSYNSPLHF. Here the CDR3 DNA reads TGTGCCAGCAGCACGGGGTCGGGCTCCTATAATTCACCCCTCCACTTT.

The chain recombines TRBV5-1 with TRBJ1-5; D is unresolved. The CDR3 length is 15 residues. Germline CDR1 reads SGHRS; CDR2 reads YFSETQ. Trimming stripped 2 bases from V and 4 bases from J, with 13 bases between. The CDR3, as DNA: TGCGCCAGCAGCTTTGGGTTCGGAGGGAATCAGCCCCAGCATTTT. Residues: CASSFGFGGNQPQHF.